This TCR beta chain originates from a study of T cell clonality in common variable immunodeficiency. This clone was counted ten times or more. The target antigen is unknown. The read ends 3 residues shy of where the CDR3 ends; the end is completed using the germline J gene. This table comes from immunoSEQ multiplex PCR, and its TCRdb copy is limited to in-frame clones, with some not included. The repertoire consists of 42,000 or so clones, none detected only once. Most patients and controls had Caucasian heritage. The V gene end was trimmed by 4 bases and the J gene end by 3 bases; junction bases not matched to a gene: 9. This CDR3 contains 16 residues. Germline assignment: CDR1 SGHNT and CDR2 YYREEE (reference sequence). Points from the study as a whole: Patient heterogeneity in the CVID cohort limited correlations between repertoire features and clinical complications.

The TCR was taken from a person aged 18-70 years in good health. V usage is TRBV5-4 and J usage is TRBJ2-3; TRBD2 agrees at 9 bases. Sequencing was done on a sample of peripheral blood mononuclear cells. Here the CDR3 reads CASSRSSGRITDTQYF. The sequenced part of the CDR3 DNA is TGTGCCAGCAGCAGATCAAGCGGGAGGATTACAGATACG.